This T cell receptor beta chain appears in the sequencing data of a study of PD-1 blockade in classical Hodgkin lymphoma. Study-wide context: Patients received nivolumab 3 mg/kg intravenously every 2 weeks.

CDR3 size: 14 residues. V was pared by 2 bases and J by 5 bases, with 13 bases between. From germline, CDR1 is SNHLY and CDR2 FYNNEI. Turning to this clone: Its target is unknown.

Broader study findings: The study found that TCR diversity rose significantly by C4D1 in CD4+ but not CD8+ cells. Exclusion was applied to patients who started nivolumab under 1 year after ASCT.

Relapse after autologous stem cell transplantation occurred in every patient, and brentuximab vedotin exposure varied. Assay used: immunoSEQ multiplex PCR; TCRdb lists only in-frame clones, some missing. The table includes 20,000 to 30,000 clones, 70% to 80% detected once. Sequencing used peripheral blood mononuclear cells (PBMCs), obtained at baseline. This clonotype originated in a human donor with classical Hodgkin lymphoma. The chain couples TRBV2 to TRBJ2-7, with TRBD2 as a possible D gene (5 bases). The CDR3 region is CASSETRLAHEQYF. CDR3 DNA: TGTGCCAGCAGTGAAACCCGTCTAGCCCACGAGCAGTACTTC.